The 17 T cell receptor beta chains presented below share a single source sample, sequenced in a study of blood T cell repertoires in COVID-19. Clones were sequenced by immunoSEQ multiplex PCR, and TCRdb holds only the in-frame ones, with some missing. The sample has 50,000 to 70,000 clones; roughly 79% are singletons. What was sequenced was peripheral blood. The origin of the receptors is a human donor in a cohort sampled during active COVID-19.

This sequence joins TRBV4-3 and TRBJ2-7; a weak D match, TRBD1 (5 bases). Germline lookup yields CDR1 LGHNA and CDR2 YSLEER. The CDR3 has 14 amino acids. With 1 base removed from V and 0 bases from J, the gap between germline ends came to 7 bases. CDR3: CASSQGQGSYEQYF. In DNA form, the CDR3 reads TGCGCCAGCAGCCAAGGCCAGGGCTCCTACGAGCAGTACTTC.

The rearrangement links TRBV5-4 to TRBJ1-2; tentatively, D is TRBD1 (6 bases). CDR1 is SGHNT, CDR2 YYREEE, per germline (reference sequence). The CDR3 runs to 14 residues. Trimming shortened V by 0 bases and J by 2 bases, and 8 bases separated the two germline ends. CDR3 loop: CASSLGQVNYGYTF. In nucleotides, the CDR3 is TGTGCCAGCAGCTTGGGACAGGTGAACTATGGCTACACCTTC.

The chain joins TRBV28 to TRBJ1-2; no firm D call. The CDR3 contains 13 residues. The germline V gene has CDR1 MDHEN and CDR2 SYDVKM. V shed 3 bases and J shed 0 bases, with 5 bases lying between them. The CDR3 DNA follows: TGTGCCAGCAGTTTTGTAGCTAACTATGGCTACACCTTC. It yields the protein CASSFVANYGYTF.

This chain's CDR3 is CASSRDRGRWNTEAFF. Written as DNA, the CDR3 is TGCGCCAGCAGCCGAGATAGGGGGCGGTGGAACACTGAAGCTTTCTTT. The chain joins TRBV4-3 to TRBJ1-1; 7 bases match TRBD1. Per the germline V gene, CDR1 is LGHNA and CDR2 is YSLEER. The CDR3 is 16 residues long. V shed 4 bases and J 1 base; nucleotides not matched to a gene: 9.

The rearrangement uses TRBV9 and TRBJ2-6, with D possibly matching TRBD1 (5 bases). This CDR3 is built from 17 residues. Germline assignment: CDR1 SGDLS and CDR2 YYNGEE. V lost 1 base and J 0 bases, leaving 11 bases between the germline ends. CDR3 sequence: CASSVWGGNSGANVLTF. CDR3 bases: TGTGCCAGCAGCGTATGGGGCGGAAACTCTGGGGCCAACGTCCTGACTTTC. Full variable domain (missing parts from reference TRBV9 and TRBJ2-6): DSGVTQTPKHLITATGQRVTLRCSPRSGDLSVYWYQQSLDQGLQFLIQYYNGEERAKGNILERFSAQQFPDLHSELNLSSLELGDSALYFCASSVWGGNSGANVLTFGAGSRLTVL.

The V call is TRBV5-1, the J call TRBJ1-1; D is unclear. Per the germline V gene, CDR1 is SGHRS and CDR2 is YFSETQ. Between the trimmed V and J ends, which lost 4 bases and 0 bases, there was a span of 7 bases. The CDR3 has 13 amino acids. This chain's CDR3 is CASSRGVNTEAFF. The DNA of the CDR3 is TGCGCCAGCAGCCGGGGTGTGAACACTGAAGCTTTCTTT.

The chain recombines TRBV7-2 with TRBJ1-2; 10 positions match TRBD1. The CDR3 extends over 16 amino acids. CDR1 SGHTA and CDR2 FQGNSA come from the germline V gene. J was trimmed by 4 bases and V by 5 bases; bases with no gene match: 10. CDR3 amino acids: CASSPWTGGTGYGYTF. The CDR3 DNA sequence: TGTGCCAGCAGCCCCTGGACAGGGGGAACGGGCTATGGCTACACCTTC.

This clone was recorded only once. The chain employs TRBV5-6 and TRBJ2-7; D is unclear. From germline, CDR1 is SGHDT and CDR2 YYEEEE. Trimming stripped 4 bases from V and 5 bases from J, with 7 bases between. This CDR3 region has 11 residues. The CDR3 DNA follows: TGTGCCAGCAGCGTCCAAAACGAGCAGTACTTC. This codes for CASSVQNEQYF.

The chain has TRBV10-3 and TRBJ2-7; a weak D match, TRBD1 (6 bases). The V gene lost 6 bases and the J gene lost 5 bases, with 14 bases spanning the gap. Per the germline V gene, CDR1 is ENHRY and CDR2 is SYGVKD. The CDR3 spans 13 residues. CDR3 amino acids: CAIRIQGRNEQYF. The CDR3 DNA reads TGTGCCATCAGGATACAGGGTAGAAACGAGCAGTACTTC.

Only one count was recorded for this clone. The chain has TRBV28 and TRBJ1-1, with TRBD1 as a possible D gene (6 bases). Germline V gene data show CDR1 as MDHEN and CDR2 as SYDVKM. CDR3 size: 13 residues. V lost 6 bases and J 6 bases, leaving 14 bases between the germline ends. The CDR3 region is CASSRTVMAEAFF. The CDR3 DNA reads TGTGCCAGCAGCAGGACAGTTATGGCTGAAGCTTTCTTT.

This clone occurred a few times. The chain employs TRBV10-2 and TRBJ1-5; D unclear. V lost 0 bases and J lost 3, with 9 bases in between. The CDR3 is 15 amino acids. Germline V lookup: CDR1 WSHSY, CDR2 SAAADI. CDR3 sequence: CASSESSEFNQPQHF. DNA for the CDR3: TGCGCCAGCAGTGAGTCGTCGGAGTTCAATCAGCCCCAGCATTTT.

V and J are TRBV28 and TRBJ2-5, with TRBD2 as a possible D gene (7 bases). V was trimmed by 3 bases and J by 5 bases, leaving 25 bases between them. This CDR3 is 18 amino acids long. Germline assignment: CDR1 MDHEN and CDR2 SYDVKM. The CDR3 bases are TGTGCCAGCAGTTTGTCCCTCCCCGGGGGGCAAGGGAGGGAGACCCAGTACTTC. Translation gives CASSLSLPGGQGRETQYF.

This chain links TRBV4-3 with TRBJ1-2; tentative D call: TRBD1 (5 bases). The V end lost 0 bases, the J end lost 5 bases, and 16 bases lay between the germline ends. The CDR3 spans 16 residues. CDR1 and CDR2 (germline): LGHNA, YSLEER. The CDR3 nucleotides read TGCGCCAGCAGCCAAGATAGGACATCCTCGGGTTATGGCTACACCTTC. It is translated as CASSQDRTSSGYGYTF.

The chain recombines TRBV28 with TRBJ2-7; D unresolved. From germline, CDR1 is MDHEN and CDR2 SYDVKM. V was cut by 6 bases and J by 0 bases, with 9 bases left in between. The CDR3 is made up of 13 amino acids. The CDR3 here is CASRRSLSYEQYF. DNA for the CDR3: TGTGCCAGCAGGAGGTCGCTCTCCTACGAGCAGTACTTC.

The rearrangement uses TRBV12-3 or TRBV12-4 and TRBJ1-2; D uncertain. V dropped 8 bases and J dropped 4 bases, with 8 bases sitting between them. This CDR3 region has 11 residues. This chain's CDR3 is CASGLAYGYTF. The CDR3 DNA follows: TGTGCCAGCGGCCTGGCCTATGGCTACACCTTC.

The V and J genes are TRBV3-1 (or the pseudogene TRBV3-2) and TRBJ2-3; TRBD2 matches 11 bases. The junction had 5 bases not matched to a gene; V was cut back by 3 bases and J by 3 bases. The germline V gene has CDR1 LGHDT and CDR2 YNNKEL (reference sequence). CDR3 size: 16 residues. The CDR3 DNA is TGTGCCAGCAGCCACTTAGCGGGGGGGCCTACAGATACGCAGTATTTT. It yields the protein CASSHLAGGPTDTQYF.

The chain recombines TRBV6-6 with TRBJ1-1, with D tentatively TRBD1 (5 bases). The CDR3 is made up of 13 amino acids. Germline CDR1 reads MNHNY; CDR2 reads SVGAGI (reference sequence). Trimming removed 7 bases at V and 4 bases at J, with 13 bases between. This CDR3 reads CASTQVQGTEAFF. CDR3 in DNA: TGTGCCAGCACCCAGGTCCAGGGCACTGAAGCTTTCTTT.